The 22 T cell receptor beta chains in this list originate from one sample, sequenced in a study of blood T cell repertoires in COVID-19. Method: immunoSEQ multiplex PCR; TCRdb's copy keeps in-frame clones and lacks some. Of some 120,000 clones listed, around 82% are singletons. The specimen was peripheral blood. Source of these receptors: a man aged 25-45 years with COVID-19, enrolled during active disease.

The V and J genes are TRBV4-2 and TRBJ2-7, with D tentatively TRBD2 (5 bases). Germline V lookup: CDR1 LGHNA, CDR2 YNFKEQ. The CDR3 has 15 amino acids. V lost 2 bases, J lost 0 bases, and 11 bases lay in between. The CDR3 DNA reads TGTGCCAGCAGCCAAAGACCGGGAAGCTCCTACGAGCAGTACTTC. It specifies CASSQRPGSSYEQYF.

This chain links TRBV7-9 with TRBJ2-1, with D maybe TRBD2 (6 bases). The CDR3 spans 17 residues. Germline V gene data show CDR1 as SEHNR and CDR2 as FQNEAQ (reference sequence). The V end was cut by 7 bases, the J end by 7 bases, with 26 bases between. The CDR3 DNA follows: TGTGCCAGCAAGCGCAGTTCGGGAGTCTACTTCGGAAATGAGCAGTTCTTC. Translating gives CASKRSSGVYFGNEQFF.

CDR3 residues: CASRGSVEGANSPLHF. The DNA for the CDR3 is TGTGCCAGCAGGGGTAGTGTTGAAGGAGCTAATTCACCCCTCCACTTT. The chain joins TRBV25-1 to TRBJ1-6; D is ambiguous. Between the trimmed V and J ends, which lost 6 bases and 6 bases, there was a span of 18 bases. The CDR3 extends over 16 amino acids. Germline-derived CDR1 and CDR2 are MGHDK and SYGVNS.

The rearrangement joins TRBV11-3 to TRBJ1-3; no definite D call. V was clipped by 3 bases and J by 0 bases, with 6 bases between them. Germline assignment: CDR1 SGHNT and CDR2 YENEEA. This CDR3 has 14 residues. The CDR3 nucleotides are TGTGCCAGCAGCTTGGGGAGCTCTGGAAACACCATATATTTT. This encodes CASSLGSSGNTIYF. The variable domain in full, completed from reference TRBV11-3 and TRBJ1-3, reads EAGVVQSPRYKIIEKKQPVAFWCNPISGHNTLYWYLQNLGQGPELLIRYENEEAVDDSQLPKDRFSAERLKGVDSTLKIQPAELGDSAVYLCASSLGSSGNTIYFGEGSWLTVV.

The V and J genes are TRBV19 and TRBJ2-7, with D unclear. Germline CDR1 is LNHDA and CDR2 is SQIVND (reference sequence). The CDR3 extends over 13 amino acids. The V end was cut by 1 base, the J end by 5 bases, with 9 bases between. The DNA of the CDR3 is TGTGCCAGTAGTATAGGGTGGAGCAACGAGCAGTACTTC. Translating gives CASSIGWSNEQYF.

The chain joins TRBV5-1 to TRBJ1-1, with a weak D call TRBD1 (6 bases). V lost 4 bases to trimming and J lost 2 bases, with 12 bases between them. The CDR3 contains 14 residues. Germline CDR1 reads SGHRS; CDR2 reads YFSETQ. Written as DNA, the CDR3 is TGCGCCAGCAGCGGGGGCGACACCAACACTGAAGCTTTCTTT. It specifies CASSGGDTNTEAFF.

The chain links TRBV9 to TRBJ2-7; TRBD2 aligns across 11 bases. The germline gives CDR1 SGDLS, CDR2 YYNGEE. V was clipped by 2 bases and J by 0 bases; unmatched bases: 13. This CDR3 has 19 amino acids. The CDR3 DNA is TGTGCCAGCAGCGTCGGACTAGCGGGTTCTACTGGAAGCTCCTACGAGCAGTACTTC. It specifies CASSVGLAGSTGSSYEQYF.

This clone appeared many times. The V and J genes are TRBV2 and TRBJ1-6; D is perhaps TRBD1 (5 bases). CDR3 length equals 15 residues. The V and J ends lost 6 bases and 7 bases respectively, with 16 bases between them. The germline CDR1 and CDR2 sequences are SNHLY and FYNNEI. CDR3 DNA: TGTGCCAGCAGACCGGATGGGACTGACAATTCACCCCTCCACTTT. This codes for CASRPDGTDNSPLHF. Drawing the rest from reference TRBV2 and TRBJ1-6, the complete variable domain is EPEVTQTPSHQVTQMGQEVILRCVPISNHLYFYWYRQILGQKVEFLVSFYNNEISEKSEIFDDQFSVERPDGSNFTLKIRSTKLEDSAMYFCASRPDGTDNSPLHFGNGTRLTVT.

V usage is TRBV6-5 and J usage is TRBJ2-7, with D possibly TRBD2 on 6 matching bases. V lost 0 bases to trimming and J lost 8 bases, with 14 bases between them. The CDR3 is 14 amino acids. The germline V gene encodes CDR1 MNHEY and CDR2 SVGAGI. The CDR3 DNA reads as TGTGCCAGCAGTTACTCGAAAAATGGACTAAAGCAGTACTTC. This codes for CASSYSKNGLKQYF.

This clone occurred a few times. J is TRBJ2-6 and V is TRBV4-2, with D tentatively TRBD1 (6 bases). The CDR3 sequence is 17 residues long. The ends were cut back, 0 bases at V and 0 bases at J, with 9 bases in the middle. Germline assignment: CDR1 LGHNA and CDR2 YNFKEQ. The CDR3 sequence: CASSQDGQNSGANVLTF. DNA for the CDR3: TGTGCCAGCAGCCAAGACGGACAGAACTCTGGGGCCAACGTCCTGACTTTC.

This clone was counted once. The chain carries TRBV11-3 and TRBJ2-1, with TRBD2 matching 13 bases. The CDR3 sequence is 18 residues long. J gave up 7 bases and V 2 bases, and 11 bases lay outside the gene matches. The germline V gene encodes CDR1 SGHNT and CDR2 YENEEA. CDR3 in DNA: TGTGCCAGCAGCTTATGGGGAGGACTAGCGGGAGTAGAGAATGAGCAGTTCTTC. As protein: CASSLWGGLAGVENEQFF.

This clone was detected only a few times. The chain has TRBV28 and TRBJ2-6; 12 bases fit TRBD1. CDR3 length equals 16 residues. Trimming took 8 bases from V and 4 from J; bases not matched to a gene: 6. Germline values: CDR1 MDHEN, CDR2 SYDVKM. For the CDR3, the DNA is TGTGCCAGCGTCCGGGACAGGGGGCCCGGGGCCAACGTCCTGACTTTC. It specifies CASVRDRGPGANVLTF.

The CDR3 is CATSRAGQYEQYF. DNA for the CDR3: TGTGCCACCAGCAGGGCGGGACAGTACGAGCAGTACTTC. The rearrangement links TRBV15 to TRBJ2-7; weak D call: TRBD1 (7 bases). This CDR3 comprises 13 residues. Germline V lookup: CDR1 LNHNV, CDR2 YYDKDF (reference sequence). The V end was cut by 3 bases, the J end by 4 bases, with 10 bases between.

The chain uses TRBV30 and TRBJ2-5; weak D call: TRBD1 (6 bases). Germline lookup yields CDR1 GTSNPN and CDR2 SVGIG (reference sequence). Trimming left V 3 bases short and J 4 bases short, with 12 bases between. This CDR3 spans 13 amino acids. In DNA form, the CDR3 reads TGTGCCTGGAGACTGCAGGGGCGAGAGACCCAGTACTTC. Residues: CAWRLQGRETQYF.

The rearrangement uses TRBV27 and TRBJ1-2; perhaps TRBD1 as D (5 bases). The V and J ends lost 3 bases and 4 bases respectively, with 9 bases between them. The CDR3 spans 13 residues. Germline CDR1 and CDR2: MNHEY and SMNVEV (reference sequence). CDR3 protein: CASSLPTAYGYTF. Written as DNA, the CDR3 is TGTGCCAGCAGTTTGCCGACAGCCTATGGCTACACCTTC.

The chain has TRBV4-1 and TRBJ2-5; perhaps TRBD1 as D (8 bases). The ends were cut back, 2 bases at V and 4 bases at J, with 14 bases in the middle. The length of the CDR3 is 15 residues. Germline CDR1 and CDR2: MGHRA and YSYEKL. In DNA, the CDR3 is TGCGCCAGCAGCCAAACAACAGGGGGGGGAGAGACCCAGTACTTC. Translated: CASSQTTGGGETQYF.

The J gene is TRBJ1-5, the V gene TRBV10-3, with D perhaps matching TRBD1 (6 bases). The germline CDR1 and CDR2 sequences are ENHRY and SYGVKD. The CDR3 loop spans 15 amino acids. Deletions cut 8 bases from V and 0 bases from J, with 14 bases between. The CDR3 sequence is CAIGRAGDSNQPQHF. The CDR3 DNA sequence: TGTGCCATCGGTAGGGCAGGGGATAGCAATCAGCCCCAGCATTTT.

The rearrangement joins TRBV27 to TRBJ1-2; TRBD1 matches at 9 bases. The CDR3 has 14 residues. V was pared by 6 bases and J by 4 bases, with 6 bases of the junction left unmatched. Germline V lookup: CDR1 MNHEY, CDR2 SMNVEV (reference sequence). This chain's CDR3 is CASRPGQGPYGYTF. CDR3 in DNA: TGTGCCAGCAGACCGGGACAGGGACCCTATGGCTACACCTTC.

The chain recombines TRBV24-1 with TRBJ1-2; possible D gene TRBD1, 5 bases. The CDR3 is made up of 11 amino acids. CDR1 KGHDR and CDR2 SFDVKD come from the germline V gene. V shed 11 bases and J shed 8 bases, with 14 bases lying between them. CDR3 protein: CAISRGGGYTF. CDR3 nucleotide sequence: TGTGCCATCTCCCGCGGGGGAGGCTACACCTTC.

The chain carries TRBV6-1 and TRBJ1-2; tentatively, D is TRBD1 (5 bases). The length of the CDR3 is 17 residues. The germline gives CDR1 MNHNS, CDR2 SASEGT. The germline V and J ends were trimmed by 4 bases and 4 bases, with 22 bases remaining between them. As DNA, the CDR3 is TGTGCCAGCAGTGGTGACCAGGGTCAGAGGCCCGCCTATGGCTACACCTTC. It yields the protein CASSGDQGQRPAYGYTF.

The chain recombines TRBV30 with TRBJ1-4, with D possibly being TRBD1 (6 bases). Germline V gene data show CDR1 as GTSNPN and CDR2 as SVGIG (reference sequence). There are 15 residues in the CDR3. The V and J ends lost 2 bases and 8 bases respectively, with 18 bases between them. The CDR3 DNA follows: TGTGCCTGGAGTCTCGGACAGACGCGGGGGGAAAAACTGTTTTTT. Translating it yields CAWSLGQTRGEKLFF.

CDR3 in amino acids: CASSLASDSPLHF. As DNA, the CDR3 is TGTGCCAGCAGTTTGGCATCCGATTCACCCCTCCACTTT. The rearrangement links TRBV12-3 or TRBV12-4 to TRBJ1-6; no firm D call. The CDR3 has 13 amino acids. The ends were cut back, 3 bases at V and 8 bases at J, with 8 bases in the middle.